This T cell receptor (beta chain) comes out of a study of cytomegalovirus exposure and HLA in healthy donors. Turning to this clone: Its antigen is not identified.

Findings and caveats of the study: Common viral pathogens (according to a later analysis) appeared linked to several of the most significant clusters. TCR beta chains numbering some 160 were designated cytomegalovirus-associated. TCR beta chain V- and J-gene trimming was linked, in a later analysis, to a missense variant in DCLRE1C.

PCR amplification relied on 60 Vbeta primers (plus 13 Jbeta primers). Assay: immunoSEQ multiplex PCR; the TCRdb copy retains only in-frame clones and omits some. The sample totals about 130,000 clones. The CDR3 loop spans 15 amino acids. CDR1 is MNHNS and CDR2 is SASEGT in the germline V gene. V dropped 5 bases and J dropped 5; count of bases not matched to a gene: 6. The sequenced sample was PBMCs. V is TRBV6-1 and J is TRBJ2-5; 12 positions agree with TRBD2. This receptor was obtained from a man in his forties in good health and CMV-seronegative. This chain's CDR3 is CASSSTSGRMETQYF. The CDR3 coding sequence is TGTGCCAGCAGTTCGACTAGCGGGAGAATGGAGACCCAGTACTTC.